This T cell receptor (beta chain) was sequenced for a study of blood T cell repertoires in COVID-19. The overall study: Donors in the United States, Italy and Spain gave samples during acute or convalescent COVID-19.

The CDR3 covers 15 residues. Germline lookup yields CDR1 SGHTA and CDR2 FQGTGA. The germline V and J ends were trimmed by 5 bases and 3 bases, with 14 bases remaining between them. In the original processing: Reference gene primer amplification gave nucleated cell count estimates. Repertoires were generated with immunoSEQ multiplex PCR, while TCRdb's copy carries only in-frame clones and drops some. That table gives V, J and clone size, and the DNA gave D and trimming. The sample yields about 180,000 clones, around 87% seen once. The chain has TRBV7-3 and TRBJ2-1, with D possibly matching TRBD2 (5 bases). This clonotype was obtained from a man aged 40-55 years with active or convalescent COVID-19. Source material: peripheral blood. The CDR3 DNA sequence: TGTGCCAGCAGCCCCCTGGGTGGGAGCTACAATGAGCAGTTCTTC. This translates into CASSPLGGSYNEQFF.